This entry lists 24 T cell receptor beta chains sequenced from one sample in a study of T cell responses to AZD1222 COVID-19 vaccine. Clones were sequenced by immunoSEQ multiplex PCR, and TCRdb holds only the in-frame ones, with some missing. This table holds 68,000 or so clones, around four fifths found once. The input for sequencing was peripheral blood, taken on day 0 of AZD1222 vaccination. The receptors stem from an adult in good health.

CDR3 sequence (DNA): TGTGCCAGCAGAGAATTGGTGGTAATAAACAGGGTATCCGGAAACACCATATATTTT. It is translated as CASRELVVINRVSGNTIYF. The chain carries TRBV6-1 and TRBJ1-3, with D maybe TRBD1 (6 bases). CDR1 and CDR2 (germline): MNHNS, SASEGT. V was clipped by 6 bases and J by 4 bases, with 28 bases between them. The CDR3 sequence is 19 residues long.

The chain recombines TRBV5-1 with TRBJ2-3, with D hard to call. Trimming took 4 bases from V and 4 from J, leaving 7 bases between them. Germline values: CDR1 SGHRS, CDR2 YFSETQ. This CDR3 spans 12 amino acids. CDR3 bases: TGCGCCAGCAGCCAGACATCAGATACGCAGTATTTT. It is translated as CASSQTSDTQYF. Based on the CDR3 plus reference TRBV5-1 and TRBJ2-3, the full variable domain is KAGVTQTPRYLIKTRGQQVTLSCSPISGHRSVSWYQQTPGQGLQFLFEYFSETQRNKGNFPGRFSGRQFSNSRSEMNVSTLELGDSALYLCASSQTSDTQYFGPGTRLTVL.

CDR3 nucleotide sequence: TGTGCCTGGGGAACAGGTGCAACTAATGAAAAACTGTTTTTT. Translated, it gives CAWGTGATNEKLFF. The rearrangement joins TRBV30 to TRBJ1-4; the D gene is possibly TRBD1 (5 bases). CDR1 is GTSNPN, CDR2 SVGIG, per germline (reference sequence). The CDR3 is 14 amino acids. The germline V and J ends were trimmed by 5 bases and 0 bases, with 10 bases remaining between them. Complete variable domain (other parts from reference TRBV30 and TRBJ1-4): SQTIHQWPATLVQPVGSPLSLECTVEGTSNPNLYWYRQAAGRGLQLLFYSVGIGQISSEVPQNLSASRPQDRQFILSSKKLLLSDSGFYLCAWGTGATNEKLFFGSGTQLSVL.

The V and J genes are TRBV2 and TRBJ2-7; D might be TRBD1 (5 bases). Trimming removed 4 bases from V and 0 bases from J, with 10 bases in between. Germline-derived CDR1 and CDR2 are SNHLY and FYNNEI. The CDR3 is 14 amino acids. CDR3 in DNA: TGTGCCAGCAGTGGGGGCGTACGCTCCTACGAGCAGTACTTC. It codes for CASSGGVRSYEQYF.

The rearrangement links TRBV18 to TRBJ1-1; no clear D. V was pared by 3 bases and J by 1 base, with 6 bases between. Germline V CDR1 and CDR2: KGHSH, LQKENI. The length of the CDR3 is 13 residues. The CDR3 DNA sequence: TGTGCCAGCTCACCTGACAAGAACACTGAAGCTTTCTTT. Translation gives CASSPDKNTEAFF.

Concerning this clone itself: Other DNA sequences in the same sample also yield this CDR3. The chain has TRBV27 and TRBJ1-5, with unresolved D. V lost 0 bases and J 3 bases, leaving 6 bases between the germline ends. Germline CDR1 is MNHEY and CDR2 is SMNVEV (reference sequence). The CDR3 has 14 amino acids. CDR3 sequence: CASSLSGFNQPQHF. In DNA form, the CDR3 reads TGTGCCAGCAGTTTATCGGGCTTCAATCAGCCCCAGCATTTT.

This CDR3 reads CASSASLGTTYGYTF. The DNA for the CDR3 is TGTGCCAGCAGTGCATCGCTCGGGACAACCTATGGCTACACCTTC. The V and J genes are TRBV25-1 and TRBJ1-2, with TRBD1 as a possible D gene (6 bases). The CDR3 contains 15 residues. The V gene lost 4 bases and the J gene lost 4 bases, with 16 bases spanning the gap. CDR1 is MGHDK and CDR2 is SYGVNS in the germline V gene.

This CDR3 reads CASSQVGGNQPQHF. CDR3 DNA: TGCGCCAGCAGCCAAGTCGGAGGGAATCAGCCCCAGCATTTT. This chain joins TRBV4-1 and TRBJ1-5; D remains ambiguous. V dropped 1 base and J dropped 4 bases, with 8 bases sitting between them. Looked up from germline, CDR1 is MGHRA and CDR2 is YSYEKL. This CDR3 is built from 14 residues.

The chain uses TRBV7-8 and TRBJ2-1; possibly TRBD1 or TRBD2 for D (5 bases each). Germline CDR1 SGHVS, CDR2 FQNEAQ. The CDR3 extends over 16 amino acids. V lost 1 base, J lost 4 bases, and 14 bases lay in between. This chain's CDR3 is CASSLGVEGRYNEQFF. The CDR3 DNA follows: TGTGCCAGCAGCTTAGGAGTTGAGGGACGGTACAATGAGCAGTTCTTC.

This clone was counted a few times. DNA for the CDR3: TGTGCCTGGGGCCCTGGACAGACCACTAATGAAAAACTGTTTTTT. Protein product: CAWGPGQTTNEKLFF. The chain is built from TRBV30 and TRBJ1-4; D perhaps matches TRBD1 (6 bases). Trimming shortened V by 5 bases and J by 2 bases, and 15 bases separated the two germline ends. The germline CDR1 and CDR2 sequences are GTSNPN and SVGIG (reference sequence). CDR3 length equals 15 residues.

This clone was seen a handful of times. This rearrangement joins TRBV4-3 to TRBJ1-2; D call uncertain. The length of the CDR3 is 15 residues. Trimming stripped 1 base from V and 6 bases from J, with 15 bases between. Germline loops: CDR1 LGHNA, CDR2 YSLEER. The CDR3 nucleotides read TGCGCCAGCAGCCAAGTCGTGGGTTTTTCTAATGGCTACACCTTC. Translation: CASSQVVGFSNGYTF.

The chain has TRBV5-4 and TRBJ1-3, with D unresolved. The germline V gene encodes CDR1 SGHNT and CDR2 YYREEE (reference sequence). The CDR3 is 13 residues long. V was shortened by 2 bases and J by 4 bases, with 7 bases between the two germline ends. The CDR3 DNA is TGTGCCAGCAGCTTACGCGGCGGAAACACCATATATTTT. Translation gives CASSLRGGNTIYF.

The chain has TRBV24-1 and TRBJ1-2, with 10 positions matching TRBD1. The ends lost 5 bases at V and 8 bases at J; junction bases unmatched: 4. The CDR3 totals 13 residues. Germline CDR1 KGHDR, CDR2 SFDVKD. CDR3 region: CATSVGTGVGYTF. The CDR3 DNA reads as TGTGCCACCAGTGTCGGGACAGGGGTAGGCTACACCTTC.

The rearrangement links TRBV7-9 to TRBJ2-7, with D hard to call. V lost 0 bases and J lost 6, with 6 bases in between. The CDR3 is made up of 12 amino acids. The germline V gene encodes CDR1 SEHNR and CDR2 FQNEAQ (reference sequence). The CDR3 loop reads CASSLAQAEQYF. CDR3 bases: TGTGCCAGCAGCTTAGCCCAGGCCGAGCAGTACTTC.

The rearrangement joins TRBV28 to TRBJ1-3; no firm D call. This CDR3 is 12 amino acids long. Germline V gene data show CDR1 as MDHEN and CDR2 as SYDVKM. Trimming left V 6 bases short and J 2 bases short, with 5 bases between. CDR3 amino acids: CASRVAGNTIYF. Written as DNA, the CDR3 is TGTGCCAGCAGGGTTGCTGGAAACACCATATATTTT.

The CDR3 here is CSAGQVLNTEAFF. CDR3 DNA sequence: TGCAGCGCCGGTCAAGTTTTGAACACTGAAGCTTTCTTT. The rearrangement joins TRBV29-1 to TRBJ1-1, with unresolved D. This CDR3 has 13 residues. Trimming left V 7 bases short and J 0 bases short, with 12 bases between. Per the germline V gene, CDR1 is SQVTM and CDR2 is ANQGSEA.

The rearrangement links TRBV2 to TRBJ1-1, with a tentative D call TRBD1 (5 bases). CDR1 is SNHLY, CDR2 FYNNEI, per germline. The CDR3 covers 15 residues. V was clipped by 4 bases and J by 4 bases, with 16 bases between them. CDR3 amino acids: CASSGGPGTGTEAFF. The CDR3 DNA is TGTGCCAGCAGTGGAGGGCCGGGGACGGGCACTGAAGCTTTCTTT.

V usage is TRBV18 and J usage is TRBJ2-4, with no clear D. CDR3 length: 14 residues. Between the trimmed V and J ends, which lost 1 base and 1 base, there was a span of 5 bases. Germline values: CDR1 KGHSH, CDR2 LQKENI. DNA for the CDR3: TGTGCCAGCTCACCACAGACGGCCAAAAACATTCAGTACTTC. Translated: CASSPQTAKNIQYF.

Note on this clone: One end of the junction is discordant with germline, which a read error may explain. The rearrangement joins TRBV7-7 to TRBJ2-2, with D perhaps TRBD2 (5 bases). Germline V gene data show CDR1 as SSHAT and CDR2 as FNYEAQ (reference sequence). The CDR3 is made up of 13 amino acids. The CDR3 spells CASSTRRTGELFF. CDR3 bases: TGTGCTAGCAGCACTAGGAGGACCGGGGAGCTGTTTTTT. Full variable domain (rest looked up from reference TRBV7-7 and TRBJ2-2): GAGVSQSPRYKVTKRGQDVTLRCDPISSHATLYWYQQALGQGPEFLTYFNYEAQPDKSGLPSDRFSAERPEGSISTLTIQRTEQRDSAMYRCASSTRRTGELFFGEGSRLTVL.

The V call is TRBV14, the J call TRBJ1-2, with unresolved D. Germline values: CDR1 SGHDN, CDR2 FVKESK. V dropped 4 bases and J dropped 2 bases, with 5 bases sitting between them. The length of the CDR3 is 12 residues. The CDR3 DNA sequence: TGTGCCAGCAGCCGGGTAAACTATGGCTACACCTTC. As protein: CASSRVNYGYTF.

V and J are TRBV19 and TRBJ2-1; TRBD2 matches at 14 bases. After removal of 6 bases from V and 0 bases from J, the junction contained 1 base not matched to a gene. CDR1 is LNHDA, CDR2 SQIVND, per germline (reference sequence). The CDR3 is made up of 16 amino acids. Here the CDR3 DNA reads TGTGCCAGTAGCGGACTAGCGGGGGGCTCCTACAATGAGCAGTTCTTC. Translated, it gives CASSGLAGGSYNEQFF.

The V call is TRBV6-5, the J call TRBJ1-2; 7 positions agree with TRBD1. This CDR3 spans 15 amino acids. Germline V lookup: CDR1 MNHEY, CDR2 SVGAGI. Trimming took 1 base from V and 7 from J; bases not matched to a gene: 9. The CDR3 DNA follows: TGTGCCAGCAGTTACTACAACTCAGACAGGGCTGGCTACACCTTC. This sequence encodes CASSYYNSDRAGYTF.

The chain uses TRBV25-1 and TRBJ2-1, with D perhaps matching TRBD2 (6 bases). This CDR3 contains 16 residues. Trimming pared 3 bases from V and 2 bases from J, leaving 14 bases between. Germline assignment: CDR1 MGHDK and CDR2 SYGVNS. The CDR3 DNA reads TGTGCCAGCAGTGATGGAGGGGCGTCACCCTACAATGAGCAGTTCTTC. Translating it yields CASSDGGASPYNEQFF.

This clone was seen once. The chain couples TRBV5-6 to TRBJ1-1; D gene ambiguous. The CDR3 loop spans 15 amino acids. Germline assignment: CDR1 SGHDT and CDR2 YYEEEE. Trimming shortened V by 2 bases and J by 0 bases, and 11 bases separated the two germline ends. CDR3 loop: CASSFSQQVNTEAFF. In nucleotides, the CDR3 is TGTGCCAGCAGCTTTAGTCAACAAGTGAACACTGAAGCTTTCTTT.